This T cell receptor (beta chain) is from a study of T cells expressing NK-cell markers. Across the whole study: Obtained from sorted CD3+CD56+NKG2C+, CD3+CD56+NKG2C- and CD3+CD56-NKG2C+ T cells were the TCR beta repertoires. One of the eight sequenced donors was seronegative, whereas the other seven were HCMV-seropositive.

Germline V lookup: CDR1 SGHRS, CDR2 YFSETQ. The CDR3 consists of 14 residues. TCR beta cDNA was made by 5'RACE template switching with UMIs. From its re-call of the 5' RACE reads, TCRdb lists each CDR3 protein once, without DNA. The sample holds 150,000 or so distinct CDR3 sequences. On this clonotype: Its antigen is unknown.

Study outcomes and limitations: HCMV specificity was not established for the expanded NKG2C+ T cell clones.

The clonotype comes from a woman aged 18-70 years in good health. This chain joins TRBV5-1 and TRBJ1-3. Sequencing was performed on blood T cells: a sorted CD56 or NKG2C T cell subset, CD4+ or CD8+ T cells, or bulk PBMC T cells (not recorded which). The chain's CDR3 is CASSLGQQVDTIYF.